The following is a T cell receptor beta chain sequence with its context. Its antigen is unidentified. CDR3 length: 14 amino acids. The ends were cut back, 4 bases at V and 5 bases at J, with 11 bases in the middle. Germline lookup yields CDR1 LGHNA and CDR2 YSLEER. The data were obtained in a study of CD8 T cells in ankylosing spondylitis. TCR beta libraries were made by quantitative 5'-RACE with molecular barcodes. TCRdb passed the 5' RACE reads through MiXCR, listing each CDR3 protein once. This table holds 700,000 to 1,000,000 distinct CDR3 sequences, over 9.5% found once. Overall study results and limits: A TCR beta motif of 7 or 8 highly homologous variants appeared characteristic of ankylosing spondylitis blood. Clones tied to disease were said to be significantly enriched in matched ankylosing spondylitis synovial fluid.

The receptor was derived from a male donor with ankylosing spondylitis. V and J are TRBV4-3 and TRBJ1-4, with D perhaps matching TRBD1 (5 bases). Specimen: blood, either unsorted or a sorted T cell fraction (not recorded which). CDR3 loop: CASSRRGGNEKLFF. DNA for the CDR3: TGCGCCAGCAGCCGGAGGGGAGGGAATGAAAAACTGTTTTTT.